Ten or more counts support the clone carrying this T cell receptor (beta chain). What it binds is unknown. This entry comes from a study of cytomegalovirus exposure and HLA in healthy donors. Study-wide findings and caveats: Subsequent analysis of the 100 to 150 validation repertoires found a tendency for first-cohort TCR clusters to co-occur. According to the study, roughly 160 TCR beta chains were cytomegalovirus-associated.

The data were produced by immunoSEQ multiplex PCR, yet TCRdb's version contains in-frame clones alone and is incomplete. The repertoire has around 260,000 clones, 90% of them found once; the top ten carry 3.1%. The validation cohort, a group of 120 subjects, included the donors and was separate from the roughly 670-subject first cohort. Source material: PBMCs. The clonotype comes from a woman under 40 in good health and CMV-seronegative.

For the CDR3, the DNA is TGTGCCAGTAGTATCTCAGGTACGGCCTACGAGCAGTACTTC. The encoded protein is CASSISGTAYEQYF. The chain combines TRBV19 with TRBJ2-7; D ambiguous. Trimming cost V 3 bases and J 2 bases, with 11 bases left between them. Germline CDR1 reads LNHDA; CDR2 reads SQIVND (reference sequence). The CDR3 loop spans 14 amino acids.